The 27 T cell receptor beta chains listed next were all sequenced from one sample in a study of cytomegalovirus exposure and HLA in healthy donors. PCR employed 60 Vbeta and 13 Jbeta primers. The assay was immunoSEQ multiplex PCR, and TCRdb's table has in-frame clones only and misses some. The repertoire includes roughly 120,000 clones, about 79% of them detected once, and 2% to 3% sits in the top ten. Material for sequencing was PBMCs. These receptors were collected from a woman under 30 in good health and CMV-seronegative.

The chain combines TRBV28 with TRBJ1-2, with 8 bases matching TRBD1. Germline V gives CDR1 MDHEN, CDR2 SYDVKM. The CDR3 is 15 residues long. The ends lost 5 bases at V and 2 bases at J; junction bases unmatched: 7. The CDR3 DNA is TGTGCCAGCAGTAATGCTAGGACAGGGAACTATGGCTACACCTTC. It yields the protein CASSNARTGNYGYTF.

The rearrangement joins TRBV5-6 to TRBJ2-7; D remains ambiguous. Per the germline V gene, CDR1 is SGHDT and CDR2 is YYEEEE. This CDR3 is 15 amino acids long. The ends were cut back, 4 bases at V and 2 bases at J, with 16 bases in the middle. The CDR3 sequence is CASSPSPLEAYEQYF. In DNA form, the CDR3 reads TGTGCCAGCAGCCCCTCACCACTCGAGGCCTACGAGCAGTACTTC.

The gene calls are TRBV20-1 and TRBJ1-1; D is undetermined. CDR3 length equals 10 residues. Germline CDR1 reads DFQATT; CDR2 reads SNEGSKA (reference sequence). The V gene lost 6 bases and the J gene lost 8 bases, with 10 bases spanning the gap. Here the CDR3 DNA reads TGCAGTGCAAACGGGGTAGAAGCTTTCTTT. Translated, it gives CSANGVEAFF.

This clone has just one count. This chain connects TRBV7-8 to TRBJ1-6, with D uncertain. The CDR3 length is 15 residues. The germline V gene encodes CDR1 SGHVS and CDR2 FQNEAQ. The V gene lost 2 bases and the J gene lost 3 bases, with 8 bases spanning the gap. The CDR3 sequence is CASSLSRSYNSPLHF. CDR3 in DNA: TGTGCCAGCAGCTTAAGTCGGAGCTATAATTCACCCCTCCACTTT.

The chain has TRBV6-1 and TRBJ2-3, with TRBD1 matching over 9 bases. Germline CDR1 and CDR2: MNHNS and SASEGT. The junction had 7 bases not matched to a gene; V was cut back by 6 bases and J by 3 bases. The CDR3 contains 15 residues. The DNA of the CDR3 is TGTGCCAGCAGCGTCCGGGACAGGGATACAGATACGCAGTATTTT. It is translated as CASSVRDRDTDTQYF.

The genes are TRBV10-2 and TRBJ1-1, with 7 nucleotides matching TRBD1. The germline gives CDR1 WSHSY, CDR2 SAAADI. CDR3 size: 12 residues. V was pared by 7 bases and J by 6 bases, with 5 bases of the junction left unmatched. The CDR3 loop reads CASTAGGPEAFF. In nucleotides, the CDR3 is TGCGCCAGCACGGCAGGGGGGCCTGAAGCTTTCTTT.

This clone was observed once. The chain uses TRBV5-1 and TRBJ1-4; the D gene is possibly TRBD1 (6 bases). The CDR3 spans 16 residues. V shed 4 bases and J shed 7 bases, with 20 bases lying between them. Germline V gene data show CDR1 as SGHRS and CDR2 as YFSETQ. For the CDR3, the DNA is TGCGCCAGCAGCCTTATCACAGGGACGGACCCTGAAAAACTGTTTTTT. The encoded protein is CASSLITGTDPEKLFF.

This clone was observed once. This chain connects TRBV28 to TRBJ2-7; D gene unclear. The length of the CDR3 is 14 residues. Germline loops: CDR1 MDHEN, CDR2 SYDVKM. The germline V and J ends were trimmed by 5 bases and 3 bases, with 14 bases remaining between them. DNA of the CDR3: TGTGCCAGCAGTCTTAGCAACCAAATCTACGAGCAGTACGTC. Translated: CASSLSNQIYEQYV.

The CDR3 spells CASVLNPQAEAFF. The CDR3, as DNA: TGTGCTAGTGTTCTAAACCCACAGGCTGAAGCTTTCTTT. The V gene is TRBV12-5, the J gene TRBJ1-1, with D possibly being TRBD1 (5 bases). The V end was cut by 7 bases, the J end by 6 bases, with 15 bases between. The length of the CDR3 is 13 residues. Germline V gene lookup returns CDR1 LGHNT and CDR2 FRNRAP.

The genes are TRBV7-9 and TRBJ2-2; 12 nucleotides match TRBD2. The CDR3 runs to 19 residues. The junction had 7 bases not matched to a gene; V was cut back by 1 base and J by 1 base. Germline V gene data show CDR1 as SEHNR and CDR2 as FQNEAQ (reference sequence). The CDR3 loop reads CASSLGRQGLAGNTGELFF. CDR3 nucleotides: TGTGCCAGCAGCTTAGGCCGACAGGGACTAGCGGGGAACACCGGGGAGCTGTTTTTT.

The chain couples TRBV14 to TRBJ2-1, with D possibly matching TRBD2 (6 bases). Looked up from germline, CDR1 is SGHDN and CDR2 is FVKESK. This CDR3 has 17 amino acids. Trimming took off 3 bases at V and 5 bases at J, with 20 bases between the two ends. The CDR3 protein is CASSQKMWSSADNEQFF. CDR3 coding DNA: TGTGCCAGCAGCCAGAAGATGTGGTCTAGCGCTGACAATGAGCAGTTCTTC.

This rearrangement joins TRBV5-4 to TRBJ1-3, with D possibly TRBD1 on 5 matching bases. The V gene lost 0 bases and the J gene lost 2 bases, with 9 bases spanning the gap. The germline V gene has CDR1 SGHNT and CDR2 YYREEE (reference sequence). The CDR3 is 15 amino acids. CDR3: CASSLDAGAGNTIYF. The CDR3, as DNA: TGTGCCAGCAGCTTGGACGCGGGGGCTGGAAACACCATATATTTT.

The chain joins TRBV29-1 to TRBJ2-3, with 7 bases aligning to TRBD2. The germline V gene has CDR1 SQVTM and CDR2 ANQGSEA. This CDR3 contains 16 residues. J lost 1 base, V lost 1 base, and 8 bases had no gene match. The chain's CDR3 is CSVEGRSGARTDTQYF. CDR3 coding DNA: TGCAGCGTTGAAGGGAGGAGCGGGGCTCGCACAGATACGCAGTATTTT.

The chain carries TRBV5-1 and TRBJ2-6; tentative D call: TRBD2 (7 bases). The CDR3 totals 16 residues. Germline assignment: CDR1 SGHRS and CDR2 YFSETQ. V lost 2 bases, J lost 0 bases, and 9 bases lay in between. The CDR3 bases are TGCGCCAGCAGCTTAAGGGGGGGCTCTGGGGCCAACGTCCTGACTTTC. Translated, it gives CASSLRGGSGANVLTF.

The chain recombines TRBV5-8 with TRBJ1-2; 8 nucleotides match TRBD1. CDR3 length equals 15 residues. J gave up 8 bases and V 4 bases, and 13 bases lay outside the gene matches. The germline V gene has CDR1 SGHTS and CDR2 YDEGEE. The chain's CDR3 is CASSPEGRGLRGYTF. The CDR3 region has the DNA TGTGCCAGCAGCCCCGAGGGCAGGGGGCTAAGGGGCTACACCTTC.

This clone showed up just once. The rearrangement links TRBV7-2 to TRBJ2-5; unclear D gene. The V gene's germline CDR1 is SGHTA and CDR2 FQGNSA. Trimming shortened V by 0 bases and J by 2 bases, and 7 bases separated the two germline ends. This CDR3 is 14 amino acids long. The CDR3 spells CASSLAGLQETQYF. CDR3 bases: TGTGCCAGCAGCTTAGCGGGCCTGCAAGAGACCCAGTACTTC.

The sample holds one count of this clone. The chain links TRBV30 to TRBJ2-7; D is unresolved. In germline, CDR1 is GTSNPN, CDR2 SVGIG (reference sequence). The CDR3 sequence is 13 residues long. V lost 4 bases, J lost 3 bases, and 13 bases lay in between. The CDR3 DNA follows: TGTGCCTGGACGGATGCTTGGAACTACGAGCAGTACGTC. This gives the protein CAWTDAWNYEQYV.

V gene TRBV30 combines with J gene TRBJ2-7; D gene uncertain. Germline loops: CDR1 GTSNPN, CDR2 SVGIG (reference sequence). V was pared by 0 bases and J by 6 bases, with 12 bases between. The CDR3 extends over 13 amino acids. The chain's CDR3 is CAWSVGTASEQYV. CDR3 DNA: TGTGCCTGGAGTGTAGGAACCGCGAGCGAGCAGTACGTC.

The chain uses TRBV10-3 and TRBJ2-1; perhaps TRBD2 as D (6 bases). Trimming took 3 bases from V and 9 from J, leaving 9 bases between them. The CDR3 has 12 residues. CDR1 and CDR2 (germline): ENHRY, SYGVKD. The CDR3 nucleotides are TGTGCCATCAGTGAAGGAGGGGTTGAGCAGTTCTTC. Its protein is CAISEGGVEQFF.

This chain links TRBV6-1 with TRBJ2-3, with D tentatively TRBD2 (5 bases). Trimming left V 6 bases short and J 1 base short, with 8 bases between. The CDR3 contains 13 residues. The germline V gene encodes CDR1 MNHNS and CDR2 SASEGT. The CDR3 spells CASSRERTDTQYF. In nucleotides, the CDR3 is TGTGCCAGCAGCCGGGAACGCACAGATACGCAGTATTTT.

The genes are TRBV18 and TRBJ2-2; 7 positions match TRBD1. Germline V lookup: CDR1 KGHSH, CDR2 LQKENI. The length of the CDR3 is 16 residues. Trimming cost V 5 bases and J 4 bases; bases outside gene matches: 10. Here the CDR3 reads CASSGRDSGSTGELFF. CDR3 DNA sequence: TGTGCCAGCTCAGGCCGGGACAGCGGCAGCACCGGGGAGCTGTTTTTT.

A word on this clone: A read error may account for a junction end that differs from germline. The chain joins TRBV30 to TRBJ1-3; D remains ambiguous. The germline CDR1 and CDR2 sequences are GTSNPN and SVGIG (reference sequence). The CDR3 has 15 residues. CDR3 sequence (DNA): TGTGCCTGGAGTGCGAGGATACTGGGAGGAAACGCCATATATTTT. It specifies CAWSARILGGNAIYF.

V gene TRBV19 combines with J gene TRBJ2-4, with TRBD2 identical over 8 bases. Germline V gives CDR1 LNHDA, CDR2 SQIVND (reference sequence). With V trimmed by 3 bases and J by 0 bases, 4 bases remained unmatched. The CDR3 is 16 residues long. The DNA of the CDR3 is TGTGCCAGTAGTATCGGACTAGCCTTAGCCAAAAACATTCAGTACTTC. Translation: CASSIGLALAKNIQYF. The variable domain in full, completed from reference TRBV19 and TRBJ2-4, reads DGGITQSPKYLFRKEGQNVTLSCEQNLNHDAMYWYRQDPGQGLRLIYYSQIVNDFQKGDIAEGYSVSREKKESFPLTVTSAQKNPTAFYLCASSIGLALAKNIQYFGAGTRLSVL.

This chain connects TRBV5-1 to TRBJ2-2, with D possibly being TRBD1 (5 bases). V was clipped by 2 bases and J by 4 bases, with 9 bases between them. The CDR3 spans 14 residues. Germline loops: CDR1 SGHRS, CDR2 YFSETQ. CDR3 amino acids: CASSFEGATGELFF. As DNA, the CDR3 is TGCGCCAGCAGCTTCGAAGGGGCCACCGGGGAGCTGTTTTTT.

J is TRBJ2-7 and V is TRBV11-2, with 8 nucleotides matching TRBD1. The J segment lost 0 bases and the V segment lost 1 base, leaving 8 bases of the junction unmatched. Germline assignment: CDR1 SGHAT and CDR2 FQNNGV. The CDR3 is 17 residues long. Here the CDR3 reads CASSLGTGGTASYEQYV. CDR3 DNA: TGTGCCAGCAGCTTAGGTACAGGGGGGACAGCCTCCTACGAGCAGTACGTC.

The chain couples TRBV6-6 to TRBJ2-2, with D uncertain. Per germline, CDR1 MNHNY and CDR2 SVGAGI (reference sequence). V lost 6 bases to trimming and J lost 0 bases, with 14 bases between them. The CDR3 extends over 16 amino acids. The CDR3 loop reads CASSPQAGPNTGELFF. As DNA, the CDR3 is TGTGCCAGCAGCCCCCAGGCAGGCCCGAACACCGGGGAGCTGTTTTTT.

The rearrangement joins TRBV13 to TRBJ2-7; TRBD2 matches at 9 bases. The germline gives CDR1 PRHDT, CDR2 FYEKMQ (reference sequence). The CDR3 sequence is 13 residues long. Trimming removed 6 bases from V and 4 bases from J; junction bases left unmatched: 4. The CDR3 here is CASRYSGRYEQYF. In DNA form, the CDR3 reads TGTGCCAGCAGATATAGCGGGAGATACGAGCAGTACTTC.